One and the same sample provided the 5 T cell receptor beta chains below, sequenced in a study of T cell responses to AZD1222 COVID-19 vaccine. The protocol was immunoSEQ multiplex PCR, while the TCRdb copy is restricted to in-frame clones and leaves out a portion. The sample records around 100,000 clones, 80% to 95% being singletons. The source material was peripheral blood, sampled on day 0 of AZD1222 vaccination. The receptors were sampled from an adult in good health.

This clone has just one count. In nucleotides, the CDR3 is TGTGCCAGCATCCCATGGGGGGAGGCAAAGCGGGAGGGCCTCTACGAGCAGTACTTC. Translated, it gives CASIPWGEAKREGLYEQYF. This sequence joins TRBV3-1 (or the pseudogene TRBV3-2) and TRBJ2-7; 10 bases line up with TRBD2. This CDR3 contains 19 residues. The germline V gene encodes CDR1 LGHDT and CDR2 YNNKEL (reference sequence). V gave up 7 bases and J gave up 3 bases; unmatched junction bases: 21.

This clone was picked up one time. The chain combines TRBV18 with TRBJ2-7; tentative D call: TRBD1 (6 bases). Germline assignment: CDR1 KGHSH and CDR2 LQKENI. The CDR3 runs to 14 residues. Trimming cost V 3 bases and J 5 bases, with 14 bases left between them. This CDR3 is CASSPWDKGDEQYF. As DNA, the CDR3 is TGTGCCAGCTCACCCTGGGACAAGGGAGACGAGCAGTACTTC.

This chain uses TRBV28 with TRBJ2-7, with D possibly TRBD1 on 5 matching bases. V lost 6 bases and J lost 7, with 25 bases in between. The CDR3 length is 16 residues. Germline V CDR1 and CDR2: MDHEN, SYDVKM. CDR3 amino acids: CASRSSPGPTVREQYF. CDR3 in DNA: TGTGCCAGCAGATCCTCGCCAGGGCCCACTGTTAGGGAGCAGTACTTC. The full variable domain, completed using reference TRBV28 and TRBJ2-7, is DVKVTQSSRYLVKRTGEKVFLECVQDMDHENMFWYRQDPGLGLRLIYFSYDVKMKEKGDIPEGYSVSREKKERFSLILESASTNQTSMYLCASRSSPGPTVREQYFGPGTRLTVT.

The chain couples TRBV3-1 (or the pseudogene TRBV3-2) to TRBJ1-5, with unresolved D. The CDR3 has 15 residues. Trimming left V 4 bases short and J 3 bases short, with 13 bases between. In germline, CDR1 is LGHDT, CDR2 YNNKEL (reference sequence). Written as DNA, the CDR3 is TGTGCCAGCAGCCCACCGGGAGGGCCCAATCAGCCCCAGCATTTT. It yields the protein CASSPPGGPNQPQHF.

CDR3 bases: TGTGCCAGCAGCTTAGGCCCAACGGGACAGGAGACCTATGGCTACACCTTC. Translated, it gives CASSLGPTGQETYGYTF. The rearrangement links TRBV7-2 to TRBJ1-2; 8 bases are a match to TRBD1. Germline V gene sequence: CDR1 SGHTA, CDR2 FQGNSA. V dropped 1 base and J dropped 4; count of bases not matched to a gene: 11. The CDR3 spans 17 residues.